Below are 32 T cell receptor beta chains sequenced from a single sample in a study of blood T cell repertoires in COVID-19. Some clones are missing from TCRdb's copy, which holds only in-frame ones; the method was immunoSEQ multiplex PCR. This sample yields 250,000 to 350,000 clones, of which around nine tenths are seen a single time; around 13% belongs to the top ten. Sample: peripheral blood. These receptors were obtained from an older woman with COVID-19, enrolled during active disease.

The chain is built from TRBV5-1 and TRBJ1-5; D gene unclear. CDR3 length: 13 amino acids. Trimming pared 2 bases from V and 3 bases from J, leaving 6 bases between. Germline CDR1 and CDR2: SGHRS and YFSETQ. The CDR3 protein is CASSLSVNQPQHF. The DNA of the CDR3 is TGCGCCAGCAGCTTATCAGTCAATCAGCCCCAGCATTTT.

The chain couples TRBV10-3 to TRBJ1-5, with a weak D call TRBD1 (5 bases). V dropped 3 bases and J dropped 7 bases, with 16 bases sitting between them. From germline, CDR1 is ENHRY and CDR2 SYGVKD. The CDR3 contains 15 residues. CDR3 coding DNA: TGTGCCATCAGTGAATGGGCCGGCGGGGCCCAGCCCCAGCATTTT. It specifies CAISEWAGGAQPQHF.

In DNA form, the CDR3 reads TGTGCCAGCAGCTTAGCGCCCCGGCAGCCCCAGCATTTT. Its translation: CASSLAPRQPQHF. The chain carries TRBV11-2 and TRBJ1-5; D is undetermined. The V and J ends lost 1 base and 7 bases respectively, with 8 bases between them. Germline values: CDR1 SGHAT, CDR2 FQNNGV. This CDR3 contains 13 residues.

The J gene is TRBJ1-5, the V gene TRBV6-2 or TRBV6-3; TRBD1 matches 8 bases. This CDR3 is built from 13 residues. V lost 4 bases to trimming and J lost 6 bases; unmatched junction nucleotides: 2. Germline-derived CDR1 and CDR2 are MNHEY and SVGEGT. The CDR3 DNA sequence: TGTGCCAGCAGTTCCAGGGGGCGTCAGCCCCAGCATTTT. Protein sequence: CASSSRGRQPQHF.

The chain uses TRBV9 and TRBJ1-1, with D perhaps TRBD1 (6 bases). This CDR3 has 15 amino acids. CDR1 is SGDLS and CDR2 is YYNGEE in the germline V gene. V gave up 1 base and J gave up 2 bases, with 12 bases separating them. The CDR3 spells CASSVTGGANTEAFF. CDR3 DNA sequence: TGTGCCAGCAGCGTAACTGGGGGGGCTAACACTGAAGCTTTCTTT.

The CDR3 loop is CASREDRDNSPLHF. CDR3 bases: TGTGCCAGCAGAGAGGACAGGGATAATTCACCCCTCCACTTT. The chain uses TRBV27 and TRBJ1-6, with 8 positions matching TRBD1. The CDR3 is 14 residues long. V shed 6 bases, J shed 5 bases, and the junction held 3 bases outside the gene matches. Germline V gene data show CDR1 as MNHEY and CDR2 as SMNVEV (reference sequence).

The chain links TRBV3-1 (or the pseudogene TRBV3-2) to TRBJ1-1; the D gene is possibly TRBD1 (6 bases). The CDR3 totals 13 residues. Germline V gene data show CDR1 as LGHDT and CDR2 as YNNKEL (reference sequence). Deletions cut 3 bases from V and 11 bases from J, with 16 bases between. The chain's CDR3 is CASSQGGARGAFF. The CDR3 DNA reads as TGTGCCAGCAGCCAGGGTGGGGCTAGGGGGGCTTTCTTT.

The chain uses TRBV24-1 and TRBJ2-1; a weak D match, TRBD2 (5 bases). Trimming stripped 2 bases from V and 5 bases from J, with 12 bases between. The CDR3 is 15 residues long. Germline V CDR1 and CDR2: KGHDR, SFDVKD. CDR3: CATSDSQVGDNEQFF. The DNA of the CDR3 is TGTGCCACCAGTGATTCCCAGGTCGGGGACAATGAGCAGTTCTTC.

The chain links TRBV24-1 to TRBJ1-5; TRBD1 matches 7 bases. Per the germline V gene, CDR1 is KGHDR and CDR2 is SFDVKD. The ends lost 5 bases at V and 3 bases at J; junction bases unmatched: 6. The CDR3 is made up of 15 amino acids. CDR3 DNA sequence: TGTGCCACCAGTGCCGCTGGACAGGTCAATCAGCCCCAGCATTTT. Protein sequence: CATSAAGQVNQPQHF.

This clone was seen just once. The CDR3 coding sequence is TGTGCCGGGTCGACAACTAACTATGGCTACACCTTC. Its translation: CAGSTTNYGYTF. The J gene is TRBJ1-2, the V gene TRBV2; D not certain. The germline V and J ends were trimmed by 11 bases and 0 bases, with 10 bases remaining between them. The CDR3 extends over 12 amino acids. Germline V CDR1 and CDR2: SNHLY, FYNNEI.

The V and J genes are TRBV18 and TRBJ1-1, with 7 positions matching TRBD1. The CDR3 is 15 amino acids. Germline V gene data show CDR1 as KGHSH and CDR2 as LQKENI. Trimming at V came to 4 bases and at J to 6 bases, leaving 11 bases not matched to a gene. CDR3 in DNA: TGTGCCAGCTCACTACAAGCCGGGACAGCCTCTGAAGCTTTCTTT. Its translation: CASSLQAGTASEAFF.

The V gene is TRBV5-1, the J gene TRBJ2-3, with TRBD1 as a possible D gene (5 bases). Germline CDR1 and CDR2: SGHRS and YFSETQ. Trimming left V 4 bases short and J 6 bases short, with 12 bases between. The CDR3 sequence is 13 residues long. CDR3: CASSARQRDTQYF. In nucleotides, the CDR3 is TGCGCCAGCAGCGCCAGACAGAGGGATACGCAGTATTTT.

V gene TRBV10-3 combines with J gene TRBJ1-4, with 9 positions matching TRBD1. Germline trimming cut 6 bases from V and 3 bases from J; bases unmatched to any gene: 5. CDR3 size: 15 residues. The germline V gene encodes CDR1 ENHRY and CDR2 SYGVKD. CDR3 amino acids: CAISLGDRANEKLFF. The CDR3 DNA sequence: TGTGCCATCAGCCTTGGGGACAGGGCTAATGAAAAACTGTTTTTT.

This chain joins TRBV7-2 and TRBJ1-6, with D hard to call. The CDR3 runs to 15 residues. The germline CDR1 and CDR2 sequences are SGHTA and FQGNSA. Between the trimmed V and J ends, which lost 1 base and 6 bases, there was a span of 10 bases. CDR3 nucleotides: TGTGCCAGCAGCTTAGACTCCGCTCGTAATTCACCCCTCCACTTT. Protein product: CASSLDSARNSPLHF.

This chain connects TRBV14 to TRBJ1-4, with D maybe TRBD1 (6 bases). The CDR3 contains 15 residues. V lost 1 base and J lost 8, with 14 bases in between. Germline V CDR1 and CDR2: SGHDN, FVKESK. The CDR3 bases are TGTGCCAGCAGCCAAGGTGGAAGGGGGAAAGAAAAACTGTTTTTT. Translating gives CASSQGGRGKEKLFF.

The chain links TRBV5-4 to TRBJ2-7; 14 bases fit TRBD2. Germline V gene data show CDR1 as SGHNT and CDR2 as YYREEE (reference sequence). This CDR3 comprises 17 residues. V was pared by 4 bases and J by 1 base, with 7 bases of the junction left unmatched. The CDR3 is CASSGGLAGGLSYEQYF. The CDR3, as DNA: TGTGCCAGCAGCGGCGGACTAGCGGGGGGACTGTCCTACGAGCAGTACTTC.

The genes are TRBV15 and TRBJ1-5; 11 bases fit TRBD1. This CDR3 is 15 amino acids long. Germline V gene lookup returns CDR1 LNHNV and CDR2 YYDKDF (reference sequence). V was pared by 5 bases and J by 4 bases, with 4 bases of the junction left unmatched. The CDR3 nucleotides are TGTGCCACCAGCGCGGACAGGGGGCTGAATCAGCCCCAGCATTTT. Amino acids: CATSADRGLNQPQHF.

This clone was found once. The chain has TRBV28 and TRBJ1-1; maybe TRBD1 (6 bases). V dropped 5 bases and J dropped 1 base, with 14 bases sitting between them. Germline CDR1 and CDR2: MDHEN and SYDVKM. This CDR3 contains 15 residues. CDR3 sequence reads: CASSPAPDRNTEAFF. In DNA form, the CDR3 reads TGTGCCAGCAGTCCTGCCCCGGACAGGAACACTGAAGCTTTCTTT.

The chain has TRBV18 and TRBJ2-6; unclear D gene. V was pared by 5 bases and J by 4 bases, with 6 bases between. Per germline, CDR1 KGHSH and CDR2 LQKENI. CDR3 length: 13 amino acids. The CDR3 nucleotides read TGTGCCAGCTCAACCGGGGGGGCCAACGTCCTGACTTTC. Protein product: CASSTGGANVLTF. The variable domain in full, with the rest retrieved from reference TRBV18 and TRBJ2-6, is NAGVMQNPRHLVRRRGQEARLRCSPMKGHSHVYWYRQLPEEGLKFMVYLQKENIIDESGMPKERFSAEFPKEGPSILRIQQVVRGDSAAYFCASSTGGANVLTFGAGSRLTVL.

The V gene is TRBV5-4, the J gene TRBJ2-7; a possible D gene is TRBD1 (5 bases). The CDR3 contains 12 residues. Germline V gene data show CDR1 as SGHNT and CDR2 as YYREEE (reference sequence). V dropped 3 bases and J dropped 6 bases, with 10 bases sitting between them. The CDR3 nucleotides read TGTGCCAGCAGCTCAGACAGCGCCGAGCAGTACTTC. This sequence encodes CASSSDSAEQYF. Looking up the rest from reference TRBV5-4 and TRBJ2-7 gives the full variable domain: ETGVTQSPTHLIKTRGQQVTLRCSSQSGHNTVSWYQQALGQGPQFIFQYYREEENGRGNFPPRFSGLQFPNYSSELNVNALELDDSALYLCASSSDSAEQYFGPGTRLTVT.

The CDR3 DNA reads TGTGCCAGCAGCCAAGGACTTTTGGAGACCCAGTACTTC. The encoded protein is CASSQGLLETQYF. The chain recombines TRBV4-2 with TRBJ2-5; no firm D call. V dropped 1 base and J dropped 5 bases, with 8 bases sitting between them. The CDR3 extends over 13 amino acids. The germline V gene encodes CDR1 LGHNA and CDR2 YNFKEQ.

The chain is built from TRBV9 and TRBJ2-1; maybe TRBD1 (5 bases). Trimming stripped 4 bases from V and 9 bases from J, with 11 bases between. The CDR3 contains 12 residues. Per germline, CDR1 SGDLS and CDR2 YYNGEE. The CDR3: CASSFYQGEQFF. CDR3 DNA: TGTGCCAGCAGCTTCTATCAGGGTGAGCAGTTCTTC.

V gene TRBV5-4 combines with J gene TRBJ1-2; D perhaps matches TRBD1 (6 bases). Germline loops: CDR1 SGHNT, CDR2 YYREEE (reference sequence). V lost 4 bases and J 4 bases, leaving 14 bases between the germline ends. The CDR3 spans 14 residues. CDR3 region: CASSTGQNLYGYTF. The DNA for the CDR3 is TGTGCCAGCAGCACCGGACAGAATCTCTATGGCTACACCTTC.

This clone has a handful of counts. The rearrangement links TRBV4-1 to TRBJ1-2, with D possibly being TRBD1 (6 bases). The germline V gene encodes CDR1 MGHRA and CDR2 YSYEKL. The CDR3 consists of 17 residues. V shed 0 bases and J shed 0 bases, with 14 bases lying between them. CDR3: CASSQDRQGKTNYGYTF. DNA of the CDR3: TGCGCCAGCAGCCAAGATCGGCAGGGGAAAACTAACTATGGCTACACCTTC.

In DNA, the CDR3 is TGCGCCAGCAGCCAAGGTATGCGTCCGAACACTGAAGCTTTCTTT. This encodes CASSQGMRPNTEAFF. The chain joins TRBV4-1 to TRBJ1-1; D is unclear. The CDR3 loop spans 15 amino acids. Per germline, CDR1 MGHRA and CDR2 YSYEKL. The ends were cut back, 1 base at V and 1 base at J, with 10 bases in the middle.

This sequence joins TRBV7-2 and TRBJ2-3; 11 bases agree with TRBD2. V lost 1 base, J lost 5 bases, and 11 bases stayed unmatched. The CDR3 spans 18 residues. The germline gives CDR1 SGHTA, CDR2 FQGNSA. The CDR3 DNA is TGTGCCAGCAGCTTAGAGGGGCTAGCGGGGGGCCAGAGAGATACGCAGTATTTT. Amino acids: CASSLEGLAGGQRDTQYF.

The chain has TRBV19 and TRBJ1-4; D may be TRBD1 (6 bases). Germline CDR1 LNHDA, CDR2 SQIVND (reference sequence). This CDR3 has 17 amino acids. Trimming removed 3 bases from V and 2 bases from J, with 16 bases in between. CDR3 region: CASSIRTVPRTNEKLFF. In DNA, the CDR3 is TGTGCCAGTAGTATTAGGACAGTCCCTCGGACTAATGAAAAACTGTTTTTT.

In this sample, this clone turned up once. The rearrangement links TRBV6-6 to TRBJ2-1; 11 positions match TRBD2. V lost 2 bases to trimming and J lost 5 bases; unmatched junction nucleotides: 5. Germline assignment: CDR1 MNHNY and CDR2 SVGAGI (reference sequence). This CDR3 contains 16 residues. The DNA for the CDR3 is TGTGCCAGCAGTTACGCCGTAGCGGGGGGGAACAATGAGCAGTTCTTC. Amino acid sequence: CASSYAVAGGNNEQFF.

The chain has TRBV11-3 and TRBJ2-6; unclear D gene. Looked up from germline, CDR1 is SGHNT and CDR2 is YENEEA. Trimming removed 5 bases at V and 0 bases at J, with 5 bases between. The CDR3 loop spans 14 amino acids. The CDR3 nucleotides read TGTGCCAGCAGCCCTTCCTCTGGGGCCAACGTCCTGACTTTC. It encodes CASSPSSGANVLTF.

The chain employs TRBV6-5 and TRBJ1-4, with 7 bases lining up with TRBD1. The germline V gene has CDR1 MNHEY and CDR2 SVGAGI. Trimming removed 6 bases from V and 0 bases from J; junction bases left unmatched: 4. This CDR3 contains 15 residues. For the CDR3, the DNA is TGTGCCAGCAGCCGGACAGGACCAACTAATGAAAAACTGTTTTTT. Protein product: CASSRTGPTNEKLFF.

This chain uses TRBV19 with TRBJ1-4; D not resolved. Germline CDR1 reads LNHDA; CDR2 reads SQIVND (reference sequence). The CDR3 runs to 15 residues. The V end lost 7 bases, the J end lost 4 bases, and 16 bases lay between the germline ends. CDR3: CASKPARSINEKLFF. In DNA, the CDR3 is TGTGCCAGTAAACCGGCCCGTAGCATTAATGAAAAACTGTTTTTT. Based on the CDR3 plus reference TRBV19 and TRBJ1-4, the full variable domain is DGGITQSPKYLFRKEGQNVTLSCEQNLNHDAMYWYRQDPGQGLRLIYYSQIVNDFQKGDIAEGYSVSREKKESFPLTVTSAQKNPTAFYLCASKPARSINEKLFFGSGTQLSVL.

The V call is TRBV3-1 (or the pseudogene TRBV3-2), the J call TRBJ1-1, with D possibly TRBD1 on 6 matching bases. The length of the CDR3 is 12 residues. Trimming removed 1 base from V and 11 bases from J, with 11 bases in between. CDR1 is LGHDT and CDR2 is YNNKEL in the germline V gene (reference sequence). The CDR3 DNA reads as TGTGCCAGCAGCCAAGGGGGGCCGGCGGCTTTCTTT. It codes for CASSQGGPAAFF.